The clone carrying this TCR beta chain was seen only a few times. Its antigen is undetermined. Two oligonucleotides, mixed equimolar, formed the beta constant-region primer covering TRBC1 and TRBC2. Four rounds of PCR amplified the ligated cDNA using nested alpha and beta constant-region primers plus SP2. One entry per CDR3 protein, called by TCRdb with MiXCR from the UMI-ligation and nested PCR reads. The sample holds 99,000 or so distinct CDR3 sequences, approximately 15% seen once. Overnight CMV lysate stimulation of fresh PBMCs defined donor CMV status by CD4+ IFNgamma. The entry originates in a study of naive and memory T cell subsets. Whole-study findings and limits: Possibly reflecting memory cells re-expressing CD45RA, a few larger clonotypes occurred in naive repertoires, especially CD8. Over 90% of naive TCR sequences appeared only once after error correction, unlike memory subsets. In CD4 and CD8 cells, diversity dropped from naive through EMRA. There was no ground truth to check naive and memory subset results.

CDR1 is SGHVS and CDR2 is FQNEAQ in the germline V gene. This CDR3 contains 14 residues. V lost 2 bases and J lost 4, with 6 bases in between. Sequencing input: naive CD8+ T cells from blood. The chain joins TRBV7-8 to TRBJ2-6; no firm D call. This TCR came from a human donor in good health. CDR3 sequence reads: CASSLISGANVLTF. The CDR3 DNA is TGTGCCAGCAGCTTAATCTCCGGGGCCAACGTCCTGACTTTC.